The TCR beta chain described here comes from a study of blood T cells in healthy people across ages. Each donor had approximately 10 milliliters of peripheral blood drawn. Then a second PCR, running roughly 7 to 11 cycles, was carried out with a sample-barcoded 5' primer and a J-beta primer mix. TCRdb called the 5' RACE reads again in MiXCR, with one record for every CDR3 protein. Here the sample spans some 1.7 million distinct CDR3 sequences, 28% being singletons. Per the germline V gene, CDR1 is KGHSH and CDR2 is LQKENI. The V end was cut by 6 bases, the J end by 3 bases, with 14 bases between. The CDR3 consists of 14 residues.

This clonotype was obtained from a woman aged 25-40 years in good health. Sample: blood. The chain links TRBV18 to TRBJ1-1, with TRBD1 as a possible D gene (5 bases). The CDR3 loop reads CASSPSGRDTEAFF. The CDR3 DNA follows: TGTGCCAGCTCCCCGTCGGGACGGGACACTGAAGCTTTCTTT. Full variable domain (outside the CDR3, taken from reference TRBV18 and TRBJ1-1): NAGVMQNPRHLVRRRGQEARLRCSPMKGHSHVYWYRQLPEEGLKFMVYLQKENIIDESGMPKERFSAEFPKEGPSILRIQQVVRGDSAAYFCASSPSGRDTEAFFGQGTRLTVV.